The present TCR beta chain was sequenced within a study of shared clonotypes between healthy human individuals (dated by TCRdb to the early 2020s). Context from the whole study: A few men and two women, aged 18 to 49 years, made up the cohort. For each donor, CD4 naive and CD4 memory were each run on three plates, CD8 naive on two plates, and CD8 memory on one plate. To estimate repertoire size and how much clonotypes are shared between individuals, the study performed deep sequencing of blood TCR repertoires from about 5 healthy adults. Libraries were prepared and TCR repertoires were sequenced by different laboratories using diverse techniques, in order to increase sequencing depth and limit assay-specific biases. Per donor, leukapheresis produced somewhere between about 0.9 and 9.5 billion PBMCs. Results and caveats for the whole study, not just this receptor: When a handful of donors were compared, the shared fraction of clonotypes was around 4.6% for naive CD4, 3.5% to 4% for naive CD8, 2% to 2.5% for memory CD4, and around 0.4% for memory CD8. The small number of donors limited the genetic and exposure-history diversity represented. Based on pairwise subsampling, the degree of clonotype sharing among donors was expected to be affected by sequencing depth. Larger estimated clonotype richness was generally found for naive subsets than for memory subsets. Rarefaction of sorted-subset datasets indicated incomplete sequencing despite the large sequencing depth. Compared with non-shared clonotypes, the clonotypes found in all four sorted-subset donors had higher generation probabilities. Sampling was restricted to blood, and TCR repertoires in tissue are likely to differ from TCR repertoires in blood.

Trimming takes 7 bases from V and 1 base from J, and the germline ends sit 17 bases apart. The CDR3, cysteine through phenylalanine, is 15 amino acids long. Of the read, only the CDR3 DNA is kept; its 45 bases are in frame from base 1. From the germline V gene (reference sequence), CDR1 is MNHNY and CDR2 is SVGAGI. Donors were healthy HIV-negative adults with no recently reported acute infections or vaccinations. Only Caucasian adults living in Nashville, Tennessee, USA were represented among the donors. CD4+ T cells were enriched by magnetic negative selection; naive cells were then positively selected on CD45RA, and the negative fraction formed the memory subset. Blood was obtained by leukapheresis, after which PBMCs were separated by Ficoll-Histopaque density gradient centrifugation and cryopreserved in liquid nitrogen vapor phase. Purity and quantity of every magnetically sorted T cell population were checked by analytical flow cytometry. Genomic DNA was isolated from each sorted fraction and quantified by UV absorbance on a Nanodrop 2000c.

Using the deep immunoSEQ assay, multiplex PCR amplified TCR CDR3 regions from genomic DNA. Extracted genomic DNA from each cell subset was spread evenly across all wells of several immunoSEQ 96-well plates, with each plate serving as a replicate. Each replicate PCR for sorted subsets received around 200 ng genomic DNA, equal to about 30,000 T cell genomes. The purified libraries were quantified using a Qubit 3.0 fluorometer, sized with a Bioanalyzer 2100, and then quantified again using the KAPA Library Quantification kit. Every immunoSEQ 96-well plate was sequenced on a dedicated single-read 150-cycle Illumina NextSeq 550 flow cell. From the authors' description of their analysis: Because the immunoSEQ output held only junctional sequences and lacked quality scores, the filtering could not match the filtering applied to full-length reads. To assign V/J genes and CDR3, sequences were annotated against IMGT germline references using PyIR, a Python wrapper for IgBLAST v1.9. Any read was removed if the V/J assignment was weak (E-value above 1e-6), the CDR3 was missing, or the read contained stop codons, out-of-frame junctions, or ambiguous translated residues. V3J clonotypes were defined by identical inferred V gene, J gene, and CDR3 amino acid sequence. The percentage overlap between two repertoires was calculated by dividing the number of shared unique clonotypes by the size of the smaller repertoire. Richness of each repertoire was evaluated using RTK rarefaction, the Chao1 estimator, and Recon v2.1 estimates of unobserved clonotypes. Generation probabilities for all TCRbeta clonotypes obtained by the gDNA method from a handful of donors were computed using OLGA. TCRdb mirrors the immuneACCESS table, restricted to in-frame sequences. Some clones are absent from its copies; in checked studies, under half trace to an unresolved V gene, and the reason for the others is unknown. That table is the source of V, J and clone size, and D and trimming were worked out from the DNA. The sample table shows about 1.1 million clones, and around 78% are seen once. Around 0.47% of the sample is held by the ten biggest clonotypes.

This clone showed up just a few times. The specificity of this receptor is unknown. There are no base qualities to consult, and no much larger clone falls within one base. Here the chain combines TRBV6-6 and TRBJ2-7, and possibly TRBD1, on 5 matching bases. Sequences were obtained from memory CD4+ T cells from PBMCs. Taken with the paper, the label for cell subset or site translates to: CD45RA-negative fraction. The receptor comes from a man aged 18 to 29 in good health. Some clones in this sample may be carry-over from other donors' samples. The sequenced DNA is TGTGCCAGCACCCCTCGGCAGGGTTCTTCCTACGAGCAGTACTTC. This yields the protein CASTPRQGSSYEQYF.